The present T cell receptor beta chain was sequenced within a study of CD8 T cells in ankylosing spondylitis. Study outcomes and limitations: Disease-linked clones reportedly showed significant enrichment in matched ankylosing spondylitis synovial fluid. In ankylosing spondylitis blood, a motif of about eight highly homologous TCR beta variants appeared characteristic.

Deletions cut 6 bases from V and 5 bases from J, with 5 bases between. The CDR3 runs 11 residues. Germline V gene lookup returns CDR1 SGHDN and CDR2 FVKESK. By quantitative 5'-RACE with molecular barcodes, the TCR beta libraries were made. A single record per CDR3 protein comes from TCRdb applying MiXCR to the 5' RACE reads. Seen here are some 130,000 distinct CDR3 sequences, roughly 8% observed once, and the top ten hold about 7.1%. Worth noting for this clonotype: Its antigen is undetermined.

This TCR came from a male donor with ankylosing spondylitis. Sequences were obtained from synovial fluid, either unsorted or a sorted T cell fraction (not recorded which). V is TRBV14 and J is TRBJ2-1; D is unresolved. The CDR3 reads CASRRDNEQFF. DNA for the CDR3: TGTGCCAGCAGGCGCGACAATGAGCAGTTCTTC.